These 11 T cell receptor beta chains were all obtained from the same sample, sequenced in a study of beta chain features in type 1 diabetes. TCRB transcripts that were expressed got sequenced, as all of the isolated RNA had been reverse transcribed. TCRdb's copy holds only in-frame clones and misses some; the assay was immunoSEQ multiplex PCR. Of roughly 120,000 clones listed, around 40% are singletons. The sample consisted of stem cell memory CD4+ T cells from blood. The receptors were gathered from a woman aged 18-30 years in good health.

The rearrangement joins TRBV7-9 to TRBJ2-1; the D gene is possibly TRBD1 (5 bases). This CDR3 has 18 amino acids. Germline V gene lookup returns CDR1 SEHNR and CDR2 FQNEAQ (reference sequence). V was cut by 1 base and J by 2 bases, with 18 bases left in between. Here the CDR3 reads CASSLVRLRQGTYNEQFF. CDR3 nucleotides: TGTGCCAGCAGCTTAGTTCGGTTGCGGCAGGGAACCTACAATGAGCAGTTCTTC.

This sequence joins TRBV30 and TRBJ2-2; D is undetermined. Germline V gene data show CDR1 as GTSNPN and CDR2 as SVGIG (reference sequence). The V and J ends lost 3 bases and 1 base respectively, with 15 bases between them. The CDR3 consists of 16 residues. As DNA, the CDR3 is TGTGCCTGGAGGCCGACTTCAGCAGAGAACACCGGGGAGCTGTTTTTT. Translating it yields CAWRPTSAENTGELFF.

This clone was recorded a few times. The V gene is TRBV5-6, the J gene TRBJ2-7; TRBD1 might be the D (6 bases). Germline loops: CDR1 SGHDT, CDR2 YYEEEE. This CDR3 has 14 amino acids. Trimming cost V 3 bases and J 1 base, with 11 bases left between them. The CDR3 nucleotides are TGTGCCAGCAGCTCTTGGACAGATTCCTACGAGCAGTACTTC. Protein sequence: CASSSWTDSYEQYF.

The CDR3 protein is CAWSVPGGLDEKLFF. The CDR3 bases are TGTGCCTGGAGTGTACCAGGGGGTTTGGATGAAAAACTGTTTTTT. This chain uses TRBV30 with TRBJ1-4; 7 nucleotides align to TRBD1. The germline V gene encodes CDR1 GTSNPN and CDR2 SVGIG (reference sequence). V gave up 0 bases and J gave up 6 bases; unmatched junction bases: 7. CDR3 length equals 15 residues.

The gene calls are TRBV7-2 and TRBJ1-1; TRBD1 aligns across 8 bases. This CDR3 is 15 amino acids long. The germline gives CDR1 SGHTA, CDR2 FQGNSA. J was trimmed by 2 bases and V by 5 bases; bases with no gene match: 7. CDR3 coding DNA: TGTGCCAGCAGCAATCGACAGGGGCCCAACACTGAAGCTTTCTTT. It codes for CASSNRQGPNTEAFF.

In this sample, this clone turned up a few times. The CDR3 coding sequence is TGTGCCAGCAGCCAAGTCTGGCTAGCGGGAGTGGAGACCCAGTACTTC. Its protein product is CASSQVWLAGVETQYF. The chain recombines TRBV14 with TRBJ2-5; 10 nucleotides align to TRBD2. V lost 1 base, J lost 5 bases, and 7 bases stayed unmatched. The CDR3 totals 16 residues. CDR1 is SGHDN, CDR2 FVKESK, per germline.

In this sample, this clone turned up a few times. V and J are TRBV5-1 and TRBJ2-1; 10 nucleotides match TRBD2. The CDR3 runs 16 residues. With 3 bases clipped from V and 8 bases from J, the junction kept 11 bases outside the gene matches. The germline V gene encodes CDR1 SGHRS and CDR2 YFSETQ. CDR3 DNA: TGCGCCAGCAGCTCCGCTAGCGGGAGAGCCATGGATGAGCAGTTCTTC. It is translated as CASSSASGRAMDEQFF.

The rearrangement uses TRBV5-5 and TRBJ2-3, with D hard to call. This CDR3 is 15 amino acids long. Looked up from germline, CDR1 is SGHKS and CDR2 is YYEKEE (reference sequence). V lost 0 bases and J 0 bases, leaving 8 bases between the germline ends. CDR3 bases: TGTGCCAGCAGCTTGGTACATACCAGCACAGATACGCAGTATTTT. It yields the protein CASSLVHTSTDTQYF.

In DNA, the CDR3 is TGTGCCAGCAGCTTGAATGGGATTGGGGCCGGTCAGCCCCAGCATTTT. Protein: CASSLNGIGAGQPQHF. The chain uses TRBV5-4 and TRBJ1-5; TRBD1 might be the D (5 bases). The CDR3 runs to 16 residues. CDR1 and CDR2 (germline): SGHNT, YYREEE (reference sequence). Trimming stripped 1 base from V and 6 bases from J, with 17 bases between.

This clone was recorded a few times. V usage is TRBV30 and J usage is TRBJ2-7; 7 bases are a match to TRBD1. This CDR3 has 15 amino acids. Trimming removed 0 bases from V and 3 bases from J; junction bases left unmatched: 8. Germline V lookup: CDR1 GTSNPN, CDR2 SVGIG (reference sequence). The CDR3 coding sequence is TGTGCCTGGAGTGTAGGGACAGCAAGAATCTACGAGCAGTACTTC. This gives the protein CAWSVGTARIYEQYF.

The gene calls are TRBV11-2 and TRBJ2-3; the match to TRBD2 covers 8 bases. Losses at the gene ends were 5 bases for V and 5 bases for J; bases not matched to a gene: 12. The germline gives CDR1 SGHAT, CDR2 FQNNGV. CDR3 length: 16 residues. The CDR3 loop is CASSPRPGAGGDTQYF. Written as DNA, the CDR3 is TGTGCCAGCAGCCCCCGCCCTGGGGCGGGAGGAGATACGCAGTATTTT.